This TCR beta chain is from a study of T cell changes during pregnancy in multiple sclerosis. Germline V gene data show CDR1 as SGDLS and CDR2 as YYNGEE. J was trimmed by 2 bases and V by 3 bases; bases with no gene match: 4. CDR3 size: 14 residues. TCRdb's copy holds only in-frame clones and misses some; the assay was immunoSEQ multiplex PCR. This sample has 40,000 or so clones, with 91% found just once. Sample: CD8+ T cells from peripheral blood mononuclear cells, taken in the second trimester of pregnancy. The chain has TRBV9 and TRBJ2-7, with 8 bases that match TRBD1. The sequence was collected from a female donor with multiple sclerosis, enrolled in a pregnancy study. For the CDR3, the DNA is TGTGCCAGCAGCGAGGGACAGGAGACCTACGAGCAGTACTTC. It codes for CASSEGQETYEQYF.